These T cell receptor beta chains were read from a single sample in a study of blood T cell repertoires in COVID-19. The data were produced by immunoSEQ multiplex PCR, yet TCRdb's version contains in-frame clones alone and is incomplete. The sample has about 190,000 clones; about 88% are singletons. Sequencing was done on a sample of peripheral blood. The receptor set was obtained from a middle-aged man with active or convalescent COVID-19. CDR3s include the opening cysteine and the closing phenylalanine or tryptophan. D genes are given only for firm matches. Clone size is stated in some rows and not others, as once, few, many or a class when expanded.

15	-	TRBV7-6	TRBJ1-3	-	CASSLTGVSGNTIYF	TGTGCCAGCAGCTTAACAGGAGTTTCTGGAAACACCATATATTTT
13	-	TRBV11-2	TRBJ1-2	-	CASSFGGVDGYTF	TGTGCCAGCAGCTTTGGGGGGGTCGATGGCTACACCTTC
15	-	TRBV24-1	TRBJ1-3	TRBD1	CATSGGQGAGNTIYF	TGTGCCACCAGTGGGGGACAGGGGGCTGGAAACACCATATATTTT
13	-	TRBV6-5	TRBJ1-1	-	CASKSTVNTEAFF	TGTGCCAGCAAGTCAACAGTGAACACTGAAGCTTTCTTT
16	-	TRBV27	TRBJ1-5	-	CASSLSFLNGNQPQHF	TGTGCCAGCAGTTTATCTTTCCTAAACGGGAATCAGCCCCAGCATTTT
13	-	TRBV10-3	TRBJ1-2	TRBD1	CAISLGQGDGYTF	TGTGCCATCAGTCTCGGACAGGGCGATGGCTACACCTTC
15	few	TRBV19	TRBJ1-5	-	CACAQGQGWNQPQHF	TGTGCCTGCGCCCAGGGGCAGGGTTGGAATCAGCCCCAGCATTTT
12	-	TRBV7-9	TRBJ1-2	TRBD1	CASSLQGAGYTF	TGTGCCAGCAGCTTGCAGGGGGCTGGCTACACCTTC
15	-	TRBV9	TRBJ1-5	TRBD1	CASSVGGQGNQPQHF	TGTGCCAGCAGCGTGGGCGGACAGGGAAATCAGCCCCAGCATTTT
15	-	TRBV6-6	TRBJ1-5	TRBD1	CASSRGTGPNQPQHF	TGTGCCAGCAGCCGGGGGACAGGGCCCAATCAGCCCCAGCATTTT
15	-	TRBV5-6	TRBJ2-7	TRBD2	CASSLVRGAWYEQYF	TGTGCCAGCAGCTTGGTGCGGGGGGCTTGGTACGAGCAGTACTTC
12	-	TRBV11-3	TRBJ2-2	-	CASSPRTGELFF	TGTGCCAGCAGCCCTAGAACCGGGGAGCTGTTTTTT
17	-	TRBV21-1	TRBJ2-7	-	CASSASSEDRGLYEQYF	TGTGCCAGCAGCGCCTCTTCGGAAGACAGGGGGCTTTACGAGCAGTACTTC
13	-	TRBV6-5	TRBJ2-7	TRBD1	CASTGTETYEQYF	TGTGCCAGCACTGGGACAGAGACCTACGAGCAGTACTTC
16	-	TRBV6-1	TRBJ2-1	-	CASSEEVRLRYNEQFF	TGTGCCAGCAGTGAAGAGGTGAGACTTAGGTACAATGAGCAGTTCTTC
16	-	TRBV12-5	TRBJ1-4	-	CASGLGFGLQDEKLFF	TGTGCTAGTGGTTTGGGCTTCGGACTACAGGATGAAAAACTGTTTTTT
14	few	TRBV7-3	TRBJ2-1	-	CASSLGTSRNEQFF	TGTGCCAGCAGCTTAGGGACTTCAAGGAATGAGCAGTTCTTC
14	-	TRBV19	TRBJ2-1	TRBD2	CASSITLAGNEQFF	TGTGCCAGTAGTATAACGTTAGCGGGCAATGAGCAGTTCTTC
13	-	TRBV19	TRBJ2-5	TRBD1	CASRPDRGETQYF	TGTGCCAGTAGACCCGACAGGGGAGAGACCCAGTACTTC
13	-	TRBV12-3/TRBV12-4	TRBJ1-1	TRBD1	CASSLGGQSEAFF	TGTGCCAGCAGTTTAGGGGGACAGTCTGAAGCTTTCTTT
15	-	TRBV28	TRBJ2-7	-	CASSPVRGLIYEQYF	TGTGCCAGCAGTCCCGTTAGGGGCTTAATCTACGAGCAGTACTTC
14	-	TRBV3-1/TRBV3-2	TRBJ2-2	-	CASSQSRGAGELFF	TGTGCCAGCAGCCAATCCCGGGGTGCCGGGGAGCTGTTTTTT
16	-	TRBV5-1	TRBJ1-3	-	CASSLENRVPGNTIYF	TGCGCCAGCAGCTTGGAAAACAGGGTACCTGGAAACACCATATATTTT